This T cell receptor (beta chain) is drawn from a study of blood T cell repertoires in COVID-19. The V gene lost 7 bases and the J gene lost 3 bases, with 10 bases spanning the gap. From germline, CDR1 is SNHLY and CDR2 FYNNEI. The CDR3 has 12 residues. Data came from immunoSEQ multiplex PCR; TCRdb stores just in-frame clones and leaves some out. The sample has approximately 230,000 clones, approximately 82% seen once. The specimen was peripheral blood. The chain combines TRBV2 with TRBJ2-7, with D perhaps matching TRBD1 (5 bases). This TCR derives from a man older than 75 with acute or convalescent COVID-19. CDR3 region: CASTRTIYEQYF. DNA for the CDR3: TGTGCCAGCACAAGGACAATCTACGAGCAGTACTTC.